Below are 31 T cell receptor beta chains sequenced from a single sample in a study of control samples from healthy donors and cancer patients. TCRdb's table, derived via immunoSEQ multiplex PCR, lists solely in-frame clones and lacks some. The top ten clones hold more than 8.5% of a sample with 35,000 to 55,000 clones, over 75% of them seen once. Input material: PBMCs. These receptor sequences come from an older woman with lung cancer.

V usage is TRBV11-2 and J usage is TRBJ1-1; 7 bases map to TRBD1. The V and J ends lost 5 bases and 5 bases, in that order; junction bases with no gene match: 8. CDR1 and CDR2 (germline): SGHAT, FQNNGV. The CDR3 has 14 amino acids. The CDR3 DNA reads as TGTGCCAGCAGCCCGGGACAGTCGCGAACTGAAGCTTTCTTT. Translated: CASSPGQSRTEAFF.

In its sample, this clone was seen a few times. The rearrangement links TRBV5-1 to TRBJ1-4; TRBD1 is a possible D gene (6 bases). Per germline, CDR1 SGHRS and CDR2 YFSETQ. The CDR3 sequence is 14 residues long. V dropped 4 bases and J dropped 8 bases, with 15 bases sitting between them. Here the CDR3 DNA reads TGCGCCAGCAGCCCAGGACAGTTTAGGGAAAAACTGTTTTTT. Its protein product is CASSPGQFREKLFF. Drawing the rest from reference TRBV5-1 and TRBJ1-4, the complete variable domain is KAGVTQTPRYLIKTRGQQVTLSCSPISGHRSVSWYQQTPGQGLQFLFEYFSETQRNKGNFPGRFSGRQFSNSRSEMNVSTLELGDSALYLCASSPGQFREKLFFGSGTQLSVL.

Only a few counts were recorded for this clone. One end of the junction varies from germline; a read error may be responsible. This chain links TRBV5-1 with TRBJ2-7; 9 bases match TRBD2. Germline loops: CDR1 SGHRS, CDR2 YFSETQ. The CDR3 runs 11 residues. The DNA for the CDR3 is TGCGCCAGCAGCGGTAGCGGGGGCAGCATCTTC. Translation gives CASSGSGGSIF.

In this sample, this clone turned up once. This rearrangement joins TRBV6-5 to TRBJ1-1; no definite D call. The germline V gene has CDR1 MNHEY and CDR2 SVGAGI. Deletions cut 5 bases from V and 0 bases from J, with 7 bases between. The CDR3 is 13 amino acids. CDR3 nucleotides: TGTGCCAGCAGTCCGACGGTGAACACTGAAGCTTTCTTT. Translated: CASSPTVNTEAFF.

The CDR3 here is CASSDLSGTDTQYF. The CDR3 coding sequence is TGCGCCAGCAGTGATCTCTCGGGCACAGATACGCAGTATTTT. The gene calls are TRBV10-1 and TRBJ2-3; D uncertain. Germline lookup yields CDR1 WNHNN and CDR2 SYGVQD (reference sequence). The CDR3 spans 14 residues. V lost 3 bases to trimming and J lost 1 base, with 8 bases between them.

In its sample, this clone was seen a few times. The chain employs TRBV28 and TRBJ2-5; 9 nucleotides align to TRBD1. Trimming cost V 2 bases and J 7 bases; bases outside gene matches: 11. The length of the CDR3 is 16 residues. Germline V gives CDR1 MDHEN, CDR2 SYDVKM. CDR3 DNA: TGTGCCAGCAGTTTAACATTGGACAGGGGATTGGGGACCCAGTACTTC. This encodes CASSLTLDRGLGTQYF.

V usage is TRBV24-1 and J usage is TRBJ2-3; D is ambiguous. Germline assignment: CDR1 KGHDR and CDR2 SFDVKD. This CDR3 is built from 12 residues. The V end was cut by 2 bases, the J end by 8 bases, with 7 bases between. As DNA, the CDR3 is TGTGCCACCAGTGATTACACGGTTACGCAGTATTTT. It is translated as CATSDYTVTQYF.

This rearrangement joins TRBV24-1 to TRBJ1-2; D may be TRBD1 (5 bases). Looked up from germline, CDR1 is KGHDR and CDR2 is SFDVKD. Deletions cut 7 bases from V and 8 bases from J, with 13 bases between. CDR3 length: 12 amino acids. CDR3 nucleotide sequence: TGTGCCACCAGCCTCCAGGGTGGGGGCTACACCTTC. This encodes CATSLQGGGYTF.

The chain has TRBV5-6 and TRBJ2-2, with 11 nucleotides matching TRBD2. The trim removed 4 bases at V and 1 base at J, leaving 3 bases unmatched. This CDR3 has 16 amino acids. CDR1 and CDR2 from the germline V gene are SGHDT and YYEEEE. CDR3 nucleotide sequence: TGTGCCAGCAGCAAGGGACTAGCGGAGAACACCGGGGAGCTGTTTTTT. Translating it yields CASSKGLAENTGELFF. The complete variable domain, with remaining parts taken from reference TRBV5-6 and TRBJ2-2, reads DAGVTQSPTHLIKTRGQQVTLRCSPKSGHDTVSWYQQALGQGPQFIFQYYEEEERQRGNFPDRFSGHQFPNYSSELNVNALLLGDSALYLCASSKGLAENTGELFFGEGSRLTVL.

V usage is TRBV13 and J usage is TRBJ2-5; perhaps TRBD1 as D (8 bases). The germline CDR1 and CDR2 sequences are PRHDT and FYEKMQ (reference sequence). Trimming took off 5 bases at V and 3 bases at J, with 16 bases between the two ends. The CDR3 runs to 15 residues. The CDR3 DNA reads as TGTGCCAGCAGCCACAGACAGGGGAGGGAAGAGACCCAGTACTTC. Protein product: CASSHRQGREETQYF.

The chain has TRBV13 and TRBJ2-2; the match to TRBD2 covers 7 bases. The CDR3 is 17 amino acids. Trimming took 1 base from V and 1 from J; bases not matched to a gene: 6. Germline loops: CDR1 PRHDT, CDR2 FYEKMQ (reference sequence). The CDR3: CASSLEPAGLNTGELFF. CDR3 coding DNA: TGTGCCAGCAGCTTAGAGCCAGCGGGACTGAACACCGGGGAGCTGTTTTTT.

V and J are TRBV5-5 and TRBJ1-1; TRBD1 aligns across 7 bases. Germline V gene lookup returns CDR1 SGHKS and CDR2 YYEKEE (reference sequence). CDR3 length: 16 amino acids. With 0 bases clipped from V and 0 bases from J, the junction kept 5 bases outside the gene matches. The CDR3 nucleotides are TGTGCCAGCAGCTTGGCAGGGGGTAATCTGAACACTGAAGCTTTCTTT. Translating it yields CASSLAGGNLNTEAFF.

The chain joins TRBV9 to TRBJ2-3; no firm D call. V was clipped by 0 bases and J by 3 bases, with 2 bases between them. Germline assignment: CDR1 SGDLS and CDR2 YYNGEE. The CDR3 totals 12 residues. CDR3 bases: TGTGCCAGCAGCGTAGTTACAGATACGCAGTATTTT. As protein: CASSVVTDTQYF.

This clone was detected only once. The CDR3 region is CASSSRAGSYEQYF. Here the CDR3 DNA reads TGTGCCAGCAGCTCGAGAGCCGGGTCCTACGAGCAGTACTTC. The V call is TRBV7-9, the J call TRBJ2-7, with D unclear. Trimming stripped 4 bases from V and 1 base from J, with 11 bases between. Germline CDR1 SEHNR, CDR2 FQNEAQ (reference sequence). The CDR3 is 14 residues long.

This chain links TRBV19 with TRBJ2-7; D remains ambiguous. The CDR3 spans 12 residues. CDR1 is LNHDA, CDR2 SQIVND, per germline (reference sequence). Deletions cut 7 bases from V and 1 base from J, with 8 bases between. CDR3 protein: CASIPLSYEQYF. The CDR3 DNA sequence: TGTGCCAGTATCCCGTTGTCCTACGAGCAGTACTTC.

The chain carries TRBV7-3 and TRBJ1-1, with D tentatively TRBD1 (6 bases). V lost 4 bases, J lost 0 bases, and 12 bases lay in between. CDR3 length: 15 residues. The germline V gene has CDR1 SGHTA and CDR2 FQGTGA. As DNA, the CDR3 is TGTGCCAGCAGCTCATCGACAGGAGTGAACACTGAAGCTTTCTTT. It codes for CASSSSTGVNTEAFF.

The chain links TRBV7-9 to TRBJ2-7; weak D call: TRBD1 (6 bases). Trimming shortened V by 8 bases and J by 3 bases, and 17 bases separated the two germline ends. The germline V gene encodes CDR1 SEHNR and CDR2 FQNEAQ (reference sequence). CDR3 length: 14 residues. This chain's CDR3 is CASGRTPGHYEQYF. CDR3 coding DNA: TGTGCCAGCGGACGCACACCGGGACACTACGAGCAGTACTTC.

This rearrangement joins TRBV12-3 or TRBV12-4 to TRBJ2-5, with 7 bases aligning to TRBD1. The CDR3 loop spans 13 amino acids. Losses at the gene ends were 6 bases for V and 5 bases for J; bases not matched to a gene: 6. CDR3 loop: CASSPTGIETQYF. In DNA form, the CDR3 reads TGTGCCAGCAGCCCGACAGGGATTGAGACCCAGTACTTC.

V and J are TRBV21-1 and TRBJ1-1; the DNA was not used to check the table's D call, TRBD1. TRBV21-1 corresponds to a pseudogene. The CDR3 loop spans 18 amino acids. The CDR3 DNA reads as TGTGCCAGCAGCACGATAACAGGGGACTCGTTTACGAACACTGAAGCTTTCTTT. Translation: CASSTITGDSFTNTEAFF.

The CDR3 spells CASVSGTSGRENEQFF. The CDR3 DNA is TGCGCCAGCGTATCCGGGACTAGCGGGAGAGAGAATGAGCAGTTCTTC. V is TRBV5-1 and J is TRBJ2-1; 14 bases line up with TRBD2. Germline values: CDR1 SGHRS, CDR2 YFSETQ. The CDR3 loop spans 16 amino acids. Trimming took 7 bases from V and 7 from J; bases not matched to a gene: 10.

Judged by abundance, this clone is medium-sized (0.01 to 0.1%). The J gene is TRBJ2-7, the V gene TRBV19, with 8 bases identical to TRBD1. Per the germline V gene, CDR1 is LNHDA and CDR2 is SQIVND (reference sequence). CDR3 length equals 14 residues. J lost 6 bases, V lost 3 bases, and 7 bases had no gene match. CDR3 nucleotide sequence: TGTGCCAGTAGTATTCGACAGGGGATTCCCGAGCAGTACTTC. Its protein product is CASSIRQGIPEQYF.

The CDR3 DNA reads TGTGCCATCAGTGAGGTTACTGGAACTACAGATACGCAGTATTTT. Translated, it gives CAISEVTGTTDTQYF. The rearrangement links TRBV10-3 to TRBJ2-3; D is uncertain. Germline lookup yields CDR1 ENHRY and CDR2 SYGVKD. V was trimmed by 2 bases and J by 3 bases, leaving 12 bases between them. CDR3 length: 15 residues.

The chain recombines TRBV6-5 with TRBJ2-7; D gene uncertain. The CDR3 sequence is 13 residues long. Germline CDR1 reads MNHEY; CDR2 reads SVGAGI. V lost 7 bases to trimming and J lost 6 bases, with 16 bases between them. In DNA form, the CDR3 reads TGTGCCAGCACCCAAGGTGGAATCGGCGAGCAGTACTTC. Translation gives CASTQGGIGEQYF.

The chain couples TRBV7-9 to TRBJ2-7; no clear D gene. Germline CDR1 reads SEHNR; CDR2 reads FQNEAQ (reference sequence). Trimming took off 3 bases at V and 2 bases at J, with 17 bases between the two ends. The CDR3 consists of 16 residues. CDR3 residues: CASSFQILGPPYEQYF. The CDR3 DNA reads TGTGCCAGCAGCTTTCAAATCCTTGGACCCCCCTACGAGCAGTACTTC.

The rearrangement joins TRBV28 to TRBJ1-3; the D gene is possibly TRBD1 (5 bases). The CDR3 length is 15 residues. Germline V CDR1 and CDR2: MDHEN, SYDVKM. V shed 4 bases and J shed 7 bases, with 17 bases lying between them. The chain's CDR3 is CASSSPRGSQNTIYF. CDR3 DNA: TGTGCCAGCAGTTCGCCTCGGGGGTCCCAGAACACCATATATTTT. The variable domain in full, with the rest retrieved from reference TRBV28 and TRBJ1-3, is DVKVTQSSRYLVKRTGEKVFLECVQDMDHENMFWYRQDPGLGLRLIYFSYDVKMKEKGDIPEGYSVSREKKERFSLILESASTNQTSMYLCASSSPRGSQNTIYFGEGSWLTVV.

The chain links TRBV6-5 to TRBJ2-7; 7 nucleotides agree with TRBD1. The CDR3 sequence is 14 residues long. J was trimmed by 6 bases and V by 10 bases; bases with no gene match: 15. The V gene's germline CDR1 is MNHEY and CDR2 SVGAGI. CDR3 sequence (DNA): TGTGCCACCGGTTCGGGGACAGCGCTCTTCGAGCAGTACTTC. It codes for CATGSGTALFEQYF.

The V gene is TRBV27, the J gene TRBJ2-1; D is perhaps TRBD1 or TRBD2 (6 bases each). Germline V gene data show CDR1 as MNHEY and CDR2 as SMNVEV (reference sequence). V lost 7 bases to trimming and J lost 2 bases, with 12 bases between them. CDR3 length: 14 residues. In DNA, the CDR3 is TGTGCCAGCAACCGGGGGCTAGCCTACAATGAGCAGTTCTTC. It encodes CASNRGLAYNEQFF.

This clone appeared a single time. The chain is built from TRBV12-3 or TRBV12-4 and TRBJ1-2; D is ambiguous. The CDR3 is 12 amino acids. V lost 6 bases and J 7 bases, leaving 12 bases between the germline ends. This CDR3 is CASSPNGGGYTF. The CDR3 DNA follows: TGTGCCAGCAGCCCGAATGGTGGTGGCTACACCTTC.

This clone appeared a single time. The chain is built from TRBV3-1 (or the pseudogene TRBV3-2) and TRBJ1-1, with no clear D. Germline V gene sequence: CDR1 LGHDT, CDR2 YNNKEL (reference sequence). This CDR3 is 12 amino acids long. V lost 1 base, J lost 7 bases, and 7 bases lay in between. CDR3 protein: CASSQVPNEAFF. Written as DNA, the CDR3 is TGTGCCAGCAGCCAAGTTCCTAATGAAGCTTTCTTT.

The V call is TRBV6-5, the J call TRBJ2-7; D remains unclear. The CDR3 length is 13 residues. Per germline, CDR1 MNHEY and CDR2 SVGAGI. Trimming took off 6 bases at V and 2 bases at J, with 11 bases between the two ends. The CDR3 sequence: CASRINAAYEQYF. The CDR3 DNA is TGTGCCAGCAGAATCAACGCGGCCTACGAGCAGTACTTC.

The CDR3 spells CASSMRTGGGWNEQFF. In nucleotides, the CDR3 is TGTGCCAGCAGCATGAGGACGGGAGGAGGATGGAATGAGCAGTTCTTC. The chain joins TRBV11-3 to TRBJ2-1; 7 bases agree with TRBD2. J was trimmed by 7 bases and V by 5 bases; bases with no gene match: 14. The CDR3 contains 16 residues. Germline assignment: CDR1 SGHNT and CDR2 YENEEA.